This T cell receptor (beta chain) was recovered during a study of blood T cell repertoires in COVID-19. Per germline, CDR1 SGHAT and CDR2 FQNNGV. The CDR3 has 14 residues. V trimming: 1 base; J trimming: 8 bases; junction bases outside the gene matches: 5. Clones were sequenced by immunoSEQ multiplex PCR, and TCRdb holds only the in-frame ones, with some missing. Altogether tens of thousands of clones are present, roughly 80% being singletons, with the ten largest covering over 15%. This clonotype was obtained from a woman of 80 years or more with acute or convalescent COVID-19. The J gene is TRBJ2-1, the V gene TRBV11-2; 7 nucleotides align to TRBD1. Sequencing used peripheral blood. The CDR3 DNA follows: TGTGCCAGCAGCTTAGTAGGGGGCGCGGATGAGCAGTTCTTC. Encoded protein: CASSLVGGADEQFF.